This record covers a single T cell receptor beta chain. Methods used by the authors: Using reference gene primer amplification, nucleated cell counts were estimated. Libraries were prepared by immunoSEQ multiplex PCR; TCRdb keeps only in-frame clonotypes and omits some of them. V and J calls and clone size are those listed in that table; D and trimming were worked out from the DNA. The sample has around 50,000 clones, 82% seen once. These data belong to a study of blood T cell repertoires in COVID-19. Study-wide background: COVID-19 samples from acute and convalescent phases originated in the United States, Italy and Spain. Sources were T cells, B-cell-depleted T cells, or PBMCs; the material itself was cDNA or gDNA.

The CDR3 length is 14 residues. Germline lookup yields CDR1 LNHDA and CDR2 SQIVND (reference sequence). The V end lost 5 bases, the J end lost 3 bases, and 10 bases lay between the germline ends. This sequence originates from an elderly man with COVID-19, enrolled during active disease. The source material was peripheral blood. This chain links TRBV19 with TRBJ1-4; D is perhaps TRBD1 (6 bases). The CDR3 region has the DNA TGTGCCAGTAGTTGGACAGCTTCTAATGAAAAACTGTTTTTT. Translated, it gives CASSWTASNEKLFF.